What follows is one T cell receptor (beta chain) and its context. This entry comes from a study of identical twins. TCRdb independently ran MiXCR on the 5' RACE reads; one entry per CDR3 protein. The data contain 700,000 or so distinct CDR3 sequences, 8.5% to 9% of them singletons. The CDR3 spans 19 residues. The junction had 17 bases not matched to a gene; V was cut back by 6 bases and J by 0 bases. The V gene's germline CDR1 is SNHLY and CDR2 FYNNEI. In addition, the sample was reused for a study of yellow fever vaccine responses in identical twins.

The sample taken for sequencing was PBMCs. The rearrangement joins TRBV2 to TRBJ2-7; 10 bases are a match to TRBD1. The sequence was collected from a woman under 30 in good health. This chain's CDR3 is CASRMPRGQGFQPSYEQYF. The CDR3 region has the DNA TGTGCCAGCAGGATGCCCCGGGGACAGGGGTTCCAACCCTCCTACGAGCAGTACTTC. Drawing the rest from reference TRBV2 and TRBJ2-7, the complete variable domain is EPEVTQTPSHQVTQMGQEVILRCVPISNHLYFYWYRQILGQKVEFLVSFYNNEISEKSEIFDDQFSVERPDGSNFTLKIRSTKLEDSAMYFCASRMPRGQGFQPSYEQYFGPGTRLTVT.